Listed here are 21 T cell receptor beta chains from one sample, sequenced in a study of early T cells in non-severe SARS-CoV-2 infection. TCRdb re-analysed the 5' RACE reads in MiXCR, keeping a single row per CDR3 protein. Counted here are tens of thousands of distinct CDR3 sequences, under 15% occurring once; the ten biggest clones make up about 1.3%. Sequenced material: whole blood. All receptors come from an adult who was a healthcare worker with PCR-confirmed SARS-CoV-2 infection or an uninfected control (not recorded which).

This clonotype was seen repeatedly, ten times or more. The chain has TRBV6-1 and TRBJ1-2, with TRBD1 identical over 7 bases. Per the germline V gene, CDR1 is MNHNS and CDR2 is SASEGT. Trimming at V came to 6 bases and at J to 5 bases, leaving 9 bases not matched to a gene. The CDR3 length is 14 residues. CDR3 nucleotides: TGTGCCAGCAGCCGAACTGACAGGGTTTATGGCTACACCTTC. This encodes CASSRTDRVYGYTF.

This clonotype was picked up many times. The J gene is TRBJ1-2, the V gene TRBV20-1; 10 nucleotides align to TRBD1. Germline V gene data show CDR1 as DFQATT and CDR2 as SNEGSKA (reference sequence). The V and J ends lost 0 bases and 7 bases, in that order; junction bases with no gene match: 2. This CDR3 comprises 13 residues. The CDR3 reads CSARDRDRGGYTF. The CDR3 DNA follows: TGCAGTGCTAGAGATCGGGACAGGGGTGGCTACACCTTC.

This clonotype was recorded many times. The CDR3 DNA reads TGTGCCAGCAGCGATGGAGTTAATCAGCCCCAGCATTTT. It specifies CASSDGVNQPQHF. V and J are TRBV9 and TRBJ1-5; D ambiguous. V was trimmed by 3 bases and J by 4 bases, leaving 8 bases between them. In germline, CDR1 is SGDLS, CDR2 YYNGEE. CDR3 length: 13 amino acids. Supplemented by reference TRBV9 and TRBJ1-5, the full variable domain reads DSGVTQTPKHLITATGQRVTLRCSPRSGDLSVYWYQQSLDQGLQFLIQYYNGEERAKGNILERFSAQQFPDLHSELNLSSLELGDSALYFCASSDGVNQPQHFGDGTRLSIL.

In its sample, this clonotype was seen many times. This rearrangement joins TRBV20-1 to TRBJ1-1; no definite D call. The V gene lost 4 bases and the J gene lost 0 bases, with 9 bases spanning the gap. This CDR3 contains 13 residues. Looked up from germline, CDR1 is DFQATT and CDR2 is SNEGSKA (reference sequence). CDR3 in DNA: TGCAGTGCTAATCTCCAGATGAACACTGAAGCTTTCTTT. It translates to CSANLQMNTEAFF.

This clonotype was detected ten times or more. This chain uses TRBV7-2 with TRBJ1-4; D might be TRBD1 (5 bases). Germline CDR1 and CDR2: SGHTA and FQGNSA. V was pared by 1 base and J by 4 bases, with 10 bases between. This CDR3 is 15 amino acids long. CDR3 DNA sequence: TGTGCCAGCAGCTTAGATCGACAGAATAATGAAAAACTGTTTTTT. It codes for CASSLDRQNNEKLFF.

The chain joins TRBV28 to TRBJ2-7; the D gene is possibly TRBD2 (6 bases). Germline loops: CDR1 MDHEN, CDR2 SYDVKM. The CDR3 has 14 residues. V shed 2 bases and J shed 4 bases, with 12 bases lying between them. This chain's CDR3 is CASSLMGLQYEQYF. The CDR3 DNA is TGTGCCAGCAGTTTAATGGGACTTCAATACGAGCAGTACTTC.

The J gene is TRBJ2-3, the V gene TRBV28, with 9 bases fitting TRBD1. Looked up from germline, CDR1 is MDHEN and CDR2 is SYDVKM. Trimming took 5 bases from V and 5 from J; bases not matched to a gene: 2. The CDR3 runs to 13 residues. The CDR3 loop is CASSTGGKDTQYF. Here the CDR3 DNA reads TGTGCCAGCAGTACAGGGGGCAAAGATACGCAGTATTTT.

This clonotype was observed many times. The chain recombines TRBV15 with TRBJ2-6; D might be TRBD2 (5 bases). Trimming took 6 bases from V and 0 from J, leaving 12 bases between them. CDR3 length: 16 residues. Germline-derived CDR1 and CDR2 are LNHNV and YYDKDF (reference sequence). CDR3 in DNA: TGTGCCACCAGTTCACAACTAGGCTCTGGGGCCAACGTCCTGACTTTC. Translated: CATSSQLGSGANVLTF.

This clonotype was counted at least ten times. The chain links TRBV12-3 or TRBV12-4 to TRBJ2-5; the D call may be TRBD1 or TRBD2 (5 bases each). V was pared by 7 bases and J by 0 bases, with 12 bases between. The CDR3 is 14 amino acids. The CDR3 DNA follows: TGTGCCAGCACCCCGGGACGGGACCAAGAGACCCAGTACTTC. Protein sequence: CASTPGRDQETQYF.

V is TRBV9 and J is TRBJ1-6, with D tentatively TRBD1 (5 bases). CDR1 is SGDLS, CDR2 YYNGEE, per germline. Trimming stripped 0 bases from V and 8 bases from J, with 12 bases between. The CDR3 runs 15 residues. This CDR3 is CASSVGTGPDSPLHF. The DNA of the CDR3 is TGTGCCAGCAGCGTAGGAACAGGCCCTGATTCACCCCTCCACTTT.

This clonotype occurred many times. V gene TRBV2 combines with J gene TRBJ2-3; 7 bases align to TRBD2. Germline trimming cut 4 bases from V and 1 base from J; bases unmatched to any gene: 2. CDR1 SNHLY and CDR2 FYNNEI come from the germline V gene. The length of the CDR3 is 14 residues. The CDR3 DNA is TGTGCCAGCAGTGTTCGGGAGGGCACAGATACGCAGTATTTT. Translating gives CASSVREGTDTQYF. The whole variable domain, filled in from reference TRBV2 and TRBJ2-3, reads EPEVTQTPSHQVTQMGQEVILRCVPISNHLYFYWYRQILGQKVEFLVSFYNNEISEKSEIFDDQFSVERPDGSNFTLKIRSTKLEDSAMYFCASSVREGTDTQYFGPGTRLTVL.

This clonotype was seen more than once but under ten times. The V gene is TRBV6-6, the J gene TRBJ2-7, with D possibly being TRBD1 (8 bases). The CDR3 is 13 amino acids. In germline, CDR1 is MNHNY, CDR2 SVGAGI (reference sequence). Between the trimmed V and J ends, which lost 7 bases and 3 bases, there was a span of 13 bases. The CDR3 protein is CASKTGDYYEQYF. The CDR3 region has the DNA TGTGCCAGCAAGACAGGGGACTACTACGAGCAGTACTTC.

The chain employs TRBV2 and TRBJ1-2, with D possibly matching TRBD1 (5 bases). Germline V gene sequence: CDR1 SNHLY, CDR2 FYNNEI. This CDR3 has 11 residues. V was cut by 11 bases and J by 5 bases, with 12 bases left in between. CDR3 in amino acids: CAGTDRYGYTF. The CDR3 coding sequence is TGTGCCGGCACAGACAGATATGGCTACACCTTC.

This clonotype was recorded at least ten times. CDR3 residues: CASSLNRWNVQYF. CDR3 nucleotide sequence: TGTGCCAGCAGTTTAAACAGATGGAATGTGCAGTACTTC. The gene calls are TRBV12-3 or TRBV12-4 and TRBJ2-7; D not certain. V lost 2 bases and J lost 9, with 14 bases in between. This CDR3 spans 13 amino acids.

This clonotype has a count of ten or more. The CDR3 DNA is TGTGCCAGCAGCTTCGGCCTCAGGGAGGGTAATGAAAAACTGTTTTTT. It is translated as CASSFGLREGNEKLFF. The rearrangement links TRBV11-2 to TRBJ1-4; weak D call: TRBD1 (5 bases). The germline V and J ends were trimmed by 3 bases and 4 bases, with 15 bases remaining between them. Germline-derived CDR1 and CDR2 are SGHAT and FQNNGV. The CDR3 spans 16 residues.

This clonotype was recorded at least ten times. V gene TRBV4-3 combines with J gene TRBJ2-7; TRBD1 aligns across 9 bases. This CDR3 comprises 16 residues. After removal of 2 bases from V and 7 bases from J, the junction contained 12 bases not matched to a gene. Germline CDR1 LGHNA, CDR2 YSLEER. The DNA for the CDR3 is TGCGCCAGCAGCCAATTACAGGGGGCTCGGGCCGGGGAGCAGTACTTC. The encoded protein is CASSQLQGARAGEQYF.

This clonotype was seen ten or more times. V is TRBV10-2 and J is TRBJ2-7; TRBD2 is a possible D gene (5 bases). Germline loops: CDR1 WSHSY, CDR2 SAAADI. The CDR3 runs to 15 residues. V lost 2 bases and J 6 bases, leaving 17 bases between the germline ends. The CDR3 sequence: CASSEPLREGGEQYF. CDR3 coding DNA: TGCGCCAGCAGTGAGCCGCTCAGAGAAGGAGGCGAGCAGTACTTC.

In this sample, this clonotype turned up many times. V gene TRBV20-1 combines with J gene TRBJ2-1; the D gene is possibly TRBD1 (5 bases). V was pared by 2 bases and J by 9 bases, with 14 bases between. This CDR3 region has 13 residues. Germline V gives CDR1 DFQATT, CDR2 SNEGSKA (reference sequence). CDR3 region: CSARTLIGAEQFF. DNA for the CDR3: TGCAGTGCTAGAACCCTAATTGGGGCTGAGCAGTTCTTC.

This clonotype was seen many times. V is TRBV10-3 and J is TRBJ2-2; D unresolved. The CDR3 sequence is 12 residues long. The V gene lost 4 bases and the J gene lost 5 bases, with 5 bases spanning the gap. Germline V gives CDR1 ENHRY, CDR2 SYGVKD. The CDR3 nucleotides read TGTGCCATCAGTGTCCGTACCGGGGAGCTGTTTTTT. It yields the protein CAISVRTGELFF.

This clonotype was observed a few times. The CDR3 sequence: CSVMAQSSYEQYF. CDR3 sequence (DNA): TGCAGCGTTATGGCACAGAGCTCCTACGAGCAGTACTTC. The J gene is TRBJ2-7, the V gene TRBV29-1; no clear D gene. Germline CDR1 reads SQVTM; CDR2 reads ANQGSEA. This CDR3 has 13 amino acids. The V end lost 5 bases, the J end lost 0 bases, and 11 bases lay between the germline ends.

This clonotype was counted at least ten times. CDR3 in amino acids: CSVARQAEAFF. The CDR3 coding sequence is TGCAGCGTTGCCAGGCAGGCAGAAGCTTTCTTT. V gene TRBV29-1 combines with J gene TRBJ1-1; D ambiguous. The CDR3 has 11 amino acids. Per germline, CDR1 SQVTM and CDR2 ANQGSEA. Trimming took off 4 bases at V and 8 bases at J, with 11 bases between the two ends.